This entry lists 11 T cell receptor beta chains sequenced from one sample in a study of OX40 agonist ivuxolimab in advanced cancers. Sequencing used immunoSEQ multiplex PCR; TCRdb keeps in-frame clones, though not all of them. This sample has over 85,000 clones; roughly 88% occur once, and the top ten carry 1.5% to 2%. This specimen consisted of CD4+ or CD8+ T cells sorted from blood, obtained in a trial of the OX40 agonist ivuxolimab. These receptors originate from an adult with an advanced solid tumor such as melanoma, head and neck, liver or kidney cancer.

CDR3 in amino acids: CASSPRSGGRTDTQYF. Here the CDR3 DNA reads TGTGCCAGCAGCCCCCGGTCTGGCGGGAGGACAGATACGCAGTATTTT. V usage is TRBV7-3 and J usage is TRBJ2-3; 8 bases fit TRBD2. The CDR3 covers 16 residues. CDR1 and CDR2 from the germline V gene are SGHTA and FQGTGA. V lost 5 bases to trimming and J lost 3 bases; unmatched junction nucleotides: 10.

The J gene is TRBJ2-1, the V gene TRBV5-4; 10 nucleotides agree with TRBD2. Trimming removed 0 bases from V and 7 bases from J; junction bases left unmatched: 7. The length of the CDR3 is 16 residues. CDR1 and CDR2 (germline): SGHNT, YYREEE (reference sequence). CDR3 in DNA: TGTGCCAGCAGCTTGGGGCTAGCGGGAGTCGGAAATGAGCAGTTCTTC. The encoded protein is CASSLGLAGVGNEQFF.

This rearrangement joins TRBV7-2 to TRBJ2-3; no clear D. Germline lookup yields CDR1 SGHTA and CDR2 FQGNSA. The CDR3 is 14 amino acids. Trimming took 5 bases from V and 0 from J, leaving 9 bases between them. The CDR3 DNA reads as TGTGCCAGCAGCCCCCTGTTCAGCACAGATACGCAGTATTTT. Protein sequence: CASSPLFSTDTQYF.

The chain has TRBV9 and TRBJ2-5, with D possibly called TRBD1 or TRBD2 (5 bases each). Trimming took 3 bases from V and 4 from J, leaving 10 bases between them. The length of the CDR3 is 13 residues. The germline V gene encodes CDR1 SGDLS and CDR2 YYNGEE. CDR3 sequence: CASSGGVAETQYF. In DNA form, the CDR3 reads TGTGCCAGCAGCGGAGGGGTAGCAGAGACCCAGTACTTC.

This clone has just a few counts. The rearrangement uses TRBV5-1 and TRBJ1-1; D is possibly TRBD1 (5 bases). The V gene lost 4 bases and the J gene lost 4 bases, with 14 bases spanning the gap. The germline CDR1 and CDR2 sequences are SGHRS and YFSETQ. The CDR3 totals 14 residues. CDR3 nucleotide sequence: TGCGCCAGCAGCAATGGGGGAGGTGGCACTGAAGCTTTCTTT. Its translation: CASSNGGGGTEAFF.

J is TRBJ2-7 and V is TRBV7-2; either TRBD1 or TRBD2 may fit D (5 bases each). The CDR3 spans 15 residues. Germline V CDR1 and CDR2: SGHTA, FQGNSA. V gave up 1 base and J gave up 4 bases, with 14 bases separating them. This CDR3 reads CASSLGGGVVYEQYF. The DNA for the CDR3 is TGTGCCAGCAGCTTAGGTGGGGGAGTAGTGTACGAGCAGTACTTC.

The V gene is TRBV18, the J gene TRBJ2-3; no clear D gene. Germline V gene data show CDR1 as KGHSH and CDR2 as LQKENI. Trimming left V 0 bases short and J 0 bases short, with 10 bases between. The CDR3 totals 16 residues. CDR3 loop: CASSPPQRRSTDTQYF. The CDR3 nucleotides are TGTGCCAGCTCACCACCGCAGCGACGTAGCACAGATACGCAGTATTTT.

The V call is TRBV5-6, the J call TRBJ2-3; no reliable D call. V lost 4 bases and J 4 bases, leaving 7 bases between the germline ends. The CDR3 totals 12 residues. The V gene's germline CDR1 is SGHDT and CDR2 YYEEEE. The CDR3 DNA is TGTGCCAGCAGCGCCCTTGCAGATACGCAGTATTTT. It specifies CASSALADTQYF. Full variable domain (remainder filled in from reference TRBV5-6 and TRBJ2-3): DAGVTQSPTHLIKTRGQQVTLRCSPKSGHDTVSWYQQALGQGPQFIFQYYEEEERQRGNFPDRFSGHQFPNYSSELNVNALLLGDSALYLCASSALADTQYFGPGTRLTVL.

This clone has only a few counts. The chain links TRBV18 to TRBJ2-7; 8 positions match TRBD2. The germline V gene has CDR1 KGHSH and CDR2 LQKENI. This CDR3 spans 16 amino acids. After removal of 6 bases from V and 3 bases from J, the junction contained 13 bases not matched to a gene. The CDR3 DNA is TGTGCCAGCTCGCCCGACCTGGCTAGCGGGCACTACGAGCAGTACTTC. This sequence encodes CASSPDLASGHYEQYF.

The chain carries TRBV30 and TRBJ2-2, with a possible D match to TRBD1 (5 bases). Germline CDR1 and CDR2: GTSNPN and SVGIG (reference sequence). The CDR3 runs 14 residues. Trimming removed 4 bases from V and 4 bases from J, with 13 bases in between. The CDR3 nucleotides are TGTGCCTGGAATGGGGCAGTCACCACCGGGGAGCTGTTTTTT. Translated: CAWNGAVTTGELFF.

In the case of this clone: Other DNA sequences from this sample encode an identical CDR3 as well. The chain combines TRBV6-5 with TRBJ2-7; a possible D gene is TRBD1 (6 bases). Looked up from germline, CDR1 is MNHEY and CDR2 is SVGAGI. Deletions cut 4 bases from V and 3 bases from J, with 19 bases between. The CDR3 is made up of 16 amino acids. In DNA form, the CDR3 reads TGTGCCAGCAGTTCCCCCTGGACAGCAAGCGGCTACGAGCAGTACTTC. Amino acid sequence: CASSSPWTASGYEQYF.